One and the same sample provided the 20 T cell receptor beta chains below, sequenced in a study of early T cells in non-severe SARS-CoV-2 infection. TCRdb reanalysed the 5' RACE reads using MiXCR and keeps one entry per CDR3 protein. The sample has more than 75,000 distinct CDR3 sequences; approximately 13% are singletons. What was sequenced was whole blood. Source of these receptors: an adult who was a healthcare worker with PCR-confirmed SARS-CoV-2 infection or an uninfected control (not recorded which).

This clonotype was counted ten times or more. This chain links TRBV7-2 with TRBJ2-7; 11 bases map to TRBD2. CDR1 is SGHTA and CDR2 is FQGNSA in the germline V gene. Trimming cost V 5 bases and J 3 bases; bases outside gene matches: 9. CDR3 length: 16 amino acids. The CDR3 sequence is CASSRRTSGHGYEQYF. For the CDR3, the DNA is TGTGCCAGCAGCCGAAGGACTAGCGGGCATGGCTACGAGCAGTACTTC.

This clonotype was picked up a small number of times. The chain joins TRBV19 to TRBJ2-1, with TRBD2 identical over 12 bases. The CDR3 loop spans 15 amino acids. Germline V CDR1 and CDR2: LNHDA, SQIVND (reference sequence). After removal of 4 bases from V and 7 bases from J, the junction contained 5 bases not matched to a gene. The CDR3 region is CASSNLAGGRNEQFF. CDR3 in DNA: TGTGCCAGTAGTAACCTAGCGGGGGGGCGGAATGAGCAGTTCTTC.

This clonotype showed up just a few times. The V gene is TRBV19, the J gene TRBJ2-1; tentative D call: TRBD2 (5 bases). The CDR3 is 13 amino acids. Germline CDR1 reads LNHDA; CDR2 reads SQIVND (reference sequence). The V end lost 6 bases, the J end lost 5 bases, and 11 bases lay between the germline ends. The DNA of the CDR3 is TGTGCCAGTAGATTGGAGGTCGACAATGAGCAGTTCTTC. Its translation: CASRLEVDNEQFF.

The V call is TRBV9, the J call TRBJ2-7, with D unresolved. This CDR3 comprises 14 residues. Trimming cost V 0 bases and J 0 bases, with 7 bases left between them. The V gene's germline CDR1 is SGDLS and CDR2 YYNGEE. The CDR3 coding sequence is TGTGCCAGCAGCGTAGAGATCCACTCCTACGAGCAGTACTTC. This translates into CASSVEIHSYEQYF.

V usage is TRBV20-1 and J usage is TRBJ2-7; D is uncertain. Looked up from germline, CDR1 is DFQATT and CDR2 is SNEGSKA (reference sequence). V was pared by 1 base and J by 2 bases, with 9 bases between. This CDR3 contains 13 residues. CDR3 coding DNA: TGCAGTGCTAGAGGTCTCTCTACCTACGAGCAGTACTTC. It codes for CSARGLSTYEQYF.

This clonotype was detected only a few times. The V gene is TRBV20-1, the J gene TRBJ2-7; TRBD1 matches 12 bases. V was pared by 5 bases and J by 7 bases, with 9 bases of the junction left unmatched. The V gene's germline CDR1 is DFQATT and CDR2 SNEGSKA (reference sequence). The length of the CDR3 is 14 residues. CDR3 in amino acids: CSASHRDRGQEQYF. In DNA, the CDR3 is TGCAGTGCTTCACACCGGGACAGGGGGCAAGAGCAGTACTTC.

This clonotype was detected only a few times. V gene TRBV18 combines with J gene TRBJ1-2, with 8 positions matching TRBD1. The CDR3 runs 15 residues. V gave up 6 bases and J gave up 3 bases; unmatched junction bases: 9. The germline V gene has CDR1 KGHSH and CDR2 LQKENI. CDR3 in DNA: TGTGCCAGCTCCCTTGGACAGGGACGAGACTATGGCTACACCTTC. This translates into CASSLGQGRDYGYTF.

The genes are TRBV27 and TRBJ2-7; 8 bases map to TRBD1. CDR1 and CDR2 (germline): MNHEY, SMNVEV (reference sequence). This CDR3 is 16 amino acids long. The V segment lost 5 bases and the J segment 1 base; nucleotides outside the gene matches: 10. CDR3 protein: CASSPSTGEASYEQYF. The CDR3 DNA follows: TGTGCCAGCAGTCCCTCGACAGGGGAAGCGTCCTACGAGCAGTACTTC.

The chain has TRBV6-5 and TRBJ1-2, with D uncertain. Germline V gene data show CDR1 as MNHEY and CDR2 as SVGAGI. The CDR3 totals 11 residues. The V end was cut by 6 bases, the J end by 4 bases, with 6 bases between. CDR3: CASSDSYGYTF. CDR3 sequence (DNA): TGTGCCAGCAGCGACTCCTATGGCTACACCTTC.

This clonotype was counted between two and nine times. The V and J genes are TRBV25-1 and TRBJ2-5; TRBD2 matches at 10 bases. Germline V gene data show CDR1 as MGHDK and CDR2 as SYGVNS. The CDR3 sequence is 16 residues long. Trimming cost V 2 bases and J 3 bases; bases outside gene matches: 6. Here the CDR3 reads CASSENLLAGEETQYF. CDR3 DNA sequence: TGTGCCAGCAGTGAAAATCTCCTAGCGGGGGAAGAGACCCAGTACTTC.

This sequence joins TRBV7-9 and TRBJ2-3; 9 bases align to TRBD1. V trimming: 5 bases; J trimming: 7 bases; junction bases outside the gene matches: 16. The CDR3 totals 17 residues. The germline V gene encodes CDR1 SEHNR and CDR2 FQNEAQ (reference sequence). The CDR3 reads CASSTRDRVWGSNTQYF. DNA for the CDR3: TGTGCCAGCAGCACCCGGGACAGGGTATGGGGTAGCAATACGCAGTATTTT.

This clonotype appeared a few times. The V call is TRBV4-1, the J call TRBJ2-3, with D tentatively TRBD2 (5 bases). This CDR3 is built from 16 residues. The V gene lost 2 bases and the J gene lost 2 bases, with 14 bases spanning the gap. Germline V gene data show CDR1 as MGHRA and CDR2 as YSYEKL. CDR3 in amino acids: CASSQTELAPTDTQYF. Written as DNA, the CDR3 is TGCGCCAGCAGCCAAACCGAGCTAGCCCCCACAGATACGCAGTATTTT.

This clonotype came up a few times. This rearrangement joins TRBV18 to TRBJ1-5; D is perhaps TRBD1 (6 bases). Germline V gives CDR1 KGHSH, CDR2 LQKENI. CDR3 length: 14 residues. Trimming took off 5 bases at V and 2 bases at J, with 10 bases between the two ends. The CDR3 DNA reads as TGTGCCAGCTCATACAGGGATGGCAATCAGCCCCAGCATTTT. Its translation is CASSYRDGNQPQHF.

The chain has TRBV4-1 and TRBJ2-3, with a weak D call TRBD2 (6 bases). Trimming removed 2 bases from V and 6 bases from J, with 15 bases in between. The CDR3 runs to 15 residues. CDR1 and CDR2 (germline): MGHRA, YSYEKL. CDR3 residues: CASSQLGLARDTQYF. The DNA of the CDR3 is TGCGCCAGCAGCCAATTGGGACTCGCGAGGGATACGCAGTATTTT.

This clonotype was picked up a small number of times. This sequence joins TRBV18 and TRBJ1-2; no clear D. The V end was cut by 3 bases, the J end by 3 bases, with 11 bases between. CDR3 length: 14 residues. Per germline, CDR1 KGHSH and CDR2 LQKENI. The CDR3 protein is CASSPYPNYYGYTF. CDR3 nucleotide sequence: TGTGCCAGCTCACCGTATCCGAACTACTATGGCTACACCTTC. Full variable domain (outside the CDR3, taken from reference TRBV18 and TRBJ1-2): NAGVMQNPRHLVRRRGQEARLRCSPMKGHSHVYWYRQLPEEGLKFMVYLQKENIIDESGMPKERFSAEFPKEGPSILRIQQVVRGDSAAYFCASSPYPNYYGYTFGSGTRLTVV.

The genes are TRBV30 and TRBJ2-5, with D uncertain. Trimming took off 5 bases at V and 0 bases at J, with 7 bases between the two ends. Germline V gene lookup returns CDR1 GTSNPN and CDR2 SVGIG (reference sequence). This CDR3 has 12 amino acids. The CDR3 reads CAWGHYQETQYF. CDR3 bases: TGTGCCTGGGGCCACTACCAAGAGACCCAGTACTTC.

J is TRBJ2-2 and V is TRBV29-1, with D possibly being TRBD2 (6 bases). The CDR3 has 15 amino acids. V was clipped by 5 bases and J by 0 bases, with 13 bases between them. CDR1 and CDR2 (germline): SQVTM, ANQGSEA. The CDR3 region is CSVQPRTTNTGELFF. The CDR3 nucleotides are TGCAGCGTTCAACCAAGGACTACGAACACCGGGGAGCTGTTTTTT.

This chain's CDR3 is CASSPKGQVTNEKLFF. The CDR3 coding sequence is TGCGCCAGCTCACCCAAGGGACAGGTCACTAATGAAAAACTGTTTTTT. The chain recombines TRBV5-1 with TRBJ1-4; 8 bases are shared with TRBD1. With V trimmed by 7 bases and J by 2 bases, 10 bases remained unmatched. This CDR3 is 16 amino acids long. In germline, CDR1 is SGHRS, CDR2 YFSETQ.

This clonotype was counted at least ten times. The chain recombines TRBV7-6 with TRBJ2-3; weak D call: TRBD2 (6 bases). Germline lookup yields CDR1 SGHVS and CDR2 FNYEAQ. The CDR3 is made up of 15 amino acids. Trimming pared 5 bases from V and 5 bases from J, leaving 17 bases between. The DNA for the CDR3 is TGTGCCAGCAGCCGGGACTCCTTGGCCAAAGATACGCAGTATTTT. It translates to CASSRDSLAKDTQYF.

This clonotype was observed at least ten times. V gene TRBV6-5 combines with J gene TRBJ2-2; 11 positions match TRBD2. V shed 2 bases, J shed 3 bases, and the junction held 8 bases outside the gene matches. CDR3 length: 18 residues. Germline assignment: CDR1 MNHEY and CDR2 SVGAGI. This CDR3 reads CASSYQILAGGYTGELFF. CDR3 coding DNA: TGTGCCAGCAGTTACCAAATTCTAGCGGGAGGTTACACCGGGGAGCTGTTTTTT.